The entry below describes one TCR beta chain. Its antigen remains unknown. The germline CDR1 and CDR2 sequences are DFQATT and SNEGSKA (reference sequence). The CDR3 covers 15 residues. The V segment lost 1 base and the J segment 2 bases; nucleotides outside the gene matches: 6. This entry is derived from a study of blood T cells in healthy people across ages. Study-wide results and limits: Investigators treated diversity estimates from one million T cells as underestimates.

A sample-barcoded 5' primer and a J-beta primer mix were used in a second PCR of about 6 to 11 cycles. In TCRdb, the 5' RACE reads were re-called with MiXCR into one record per CDR3 protein. The table lists over 1,500,000 distinct CDR3 sequences, 49% of them singletons. Drawn from each donor were about 9 milliliters of peripheral blood. Every sample had a minimum of 6.5 million PBMCs isolated. The chain joins TRBV20-1 to TRBJ2-5; 8 nucleotides line up with TRBD2. The sample comprised blood. This clonotype was obtained from a woman between 35 and 50 years old in good health. The CDR3 sequence: CSARGVAGKQETQYF. The CDR3 bases are TGCAGTGCTAGAGGGGTAGCGGGAAAGCAAGAGACCCAGTACTTC.